This paragraph covers one T cell receptor (beta chain) sequence. Its target is not known. Described time point: pre-sensitization, week 0. Treatment in this sample: therapeutic diphenylcyclopropenone sensitization with weekly scalp DPC. The data were obtained in a study of human T cells and chemical hapten exposure. What the library attached to individual cDNA molecules were unique molecular identifiers. TCRdb independently ran MiXCR on the RACE reads; one entry per CDR3 protein. The sample lists approximately 60,000 distinct CDR3 sequences, more than 8% occurring once. Overall study results and limits: Large CDR3 similarity clusters arose significantly more often from expanded TCRs than from controls. The study found that DPC sensitization did not change TCRs above 1 in 1000 frequency.

The sample here was whole blood, taken in connection with sensitization to the hapten diphenylcyclopropenone (DPC). The receptor comes from a man aged 40-50 years with alopecia areata. Some clones in this sample may be carry-over from other donors' samples.

DNA of the CDR3: TGTGCCAGCAGTTGGGGGGGGTCCTACGAGCAGTACTTC. As protein: CASSWGGSYEQYF. This chain joins TRBV27 and TRBJ2-7; 7 bases fit TRBD2. This CDR3 has 13 residues. CDR1 MNHEY and CDR2 SMNVEV come from the germline V gene (reference sequence). V shed 4 bases and J 1 base; nucleotides not matched to a gene: 1.